This T cell receptor beta chain stems from a study of response to subunit inactivated influenza vaccine. TCRdb re-called the RT-PCR reads through MiXCR, storing one row per CDR3 protein. The sample lists around 490,000 distinct CDR3 sequences; under 9% were seen once. This clonotype was seen many times. Its antigen is as yet unknown. Whole-study results and caveats: A suggestion made by the authors is that each seasonal influenza vaccination recruits few new T cells.

CDR3 length: 13 amino acids. Germline V gives CDR1 SGHRS, CDR2 YFSETQ. V was clipped by 2 bases and J by 6 bases, with 12 bases between them. This receptor was identified in a man aged 50-75 years who received an inactivated influenza vaccine. The gene calls are TRBV5-1 and TRBJ2-7; D possibly uses TRBD1 or TRBD2 (5 bases each). The material sequenced was PBMCs from blood, taken around 25 months after vaccination. DNA of the CDR3: TGCGCCAGCAGCTTAGCCGGGACCCTCGAGCAGTACTTC. Residues: CASSLAGTLEQYF.